The rows below give T cell receptor beta chains drawn from one sample of a study of vaccination effects on CD4 cells after COVID-19. Generated by immunoSEQ multiplex PCR, the TCRdb table keeps only in-frame clones and is missing some. Of more than 45,000 clones listed, about three quarters are singletons. No antigen is known for these receptors. This material consisted of CD4+ T cells from PBMCs cultured without peptide, taken before COVID-19 vaccination. Every receptor here comes from a human donor who received a COVID-19 vaccine. Both conserved end residues are part of each CDR3. D genes are given only for firm matches. Some rows have no size entry. The others give once, few or many, or a class for an expanded clone.

d_call	j_call	clone_size	v_call	cdr3_aa	cdr3_nt
TRBD1	TRBJ2-5	.	TRBV10-3	CATSRDRGETQYF	TGTGCCACAAGCCGGGACAGGGGGGAGACCCAGTACTTC
.	TRBJ1-6	once	TRBV11-2	CASSLGGPGDSPLHF	TGTGCCAGCAGCTTAGGCGGACCTGGTGATTCACCCCTCCACTTT
.	TRBJ2-2	once	TRBV6-5	CASRTELQLTGELFF	TGTGCCAGCAGGACTGAACTTCAACTCACCGGGGAGCTGTTTTTT
.	TRBJ1-5	.	TRBV18	CASSPWQGQPQHF	TGTGCCAGCTCACCATGGCAGGGTCAGCCCCAGCATTTT
.	TRBJ2-3	.	TRBV11-2	CASSLRQSTDTQYF	TGTGCCAGCAGCCTCCGTCAGAGCACAGATACGCAGTATTTT
TRBD2	TRBJ2-2	few	TRBV5-1	CASSTRTSGTGELFF	TGCGCCAGCAGCACGCGGACTAGCGGTACCGGGGAGCTGTTTTTT
TRBD1	TRBJ1-1	.	TRBV12-3/TRBV12-4	CASSHGTGGEAFF	TGTGCCAGCAGTCACGGGACAGGGGGGGAAGCTTTCTTT
.	TRBJ2-1	.	TRBV7-2	CASSYNTGTSAYNEQFF	TGTGCCAGCAGCTATAATACAGGGACCAGTGCCTACAATGAGCAGTTCTTC
.	TRBJ1-6	few	TRBV6-4	CATGRRTVSYNSPLHF	TGTGCCACCGGACGGAGGACAGTCTCCTATAATTCACCCCTCCACTTT
.	TRBJ1-1	.	TRBV14	CASSQARSRGGEAFF	TGTGCCAGCAGCCAAGCCCGCTCACGAGGAGGTGAAGCTTTCTTT
.	TRBJ1-2	.	TRBV6-5	CASSPAGYYGYTF	TGTGCCAGCAGCCCCGCAGGGTACTATGGCTACACCTTC
.	TRBJ2-5	.	TRBV6-6	CASSYERLVQETQYF	TGTGCCAGCAGTTACGAGAGACTAGTCCAAGAGACCCAGTACTTC
TRBD1	TRBJ1-5	few	TRBV2	CASTNRDRYQPQHF	TGTGCCAGCACCAATCGGGACAGATATCAGCCCCAGCATTTT
.	TRBJ2-5	.	TRBV7-9	CASSLANRVQETQYF	TGTGCCAGCAGCTTAGCCAATAGGGTGCAAGAGACCCAGTACTTC
.	TRBJ2-5	.	TRBV24-1	CATSDELYQETQYF	TGTGCCACCAGTGATGAGTTGTACCAAGAGACCCAGTACTTC
.	TRBJ1-6	.	TRBV2	CASGLNWNNSPLHF	TGTGCCAGCGGTCTCAATTGGAATAATTCACCCCTCCACTTT
.	TRBJ1-1	.	TRBV20-1	CSASPTTGTEAFF	TGCAGTGCTAGTCCCACGACGGGGACTGAAGCTTTCTTT
.	TRBJ2-5	.	TRBV5-1	CASSLGSLTYQETQYF	TGCGCCAGCAGCTTGGGGTCCCTTACCTATCAAGAGACCCAGTACTTC
.	TRBJ2-3	.	TRBV2	CASSSLDTQYF	TGTGCCAGCAGCAGTTTAGATACGCAGTATTTT
.	TRBJ2-3	.	TRBV15	CATGGAAGGDTQYF	TGTGCCACTGGGGGAGCGGCCGGGGGCGATACGCAGTATTTT
TRBD2	TRBJ2-5	.	TRBV9	CASSVGMAGGQETQYF	TGTGCCAGCAGCGTAGGAATGGCGGGGGGGCAAGAGACCCAGTACTTC
TRBD1	TRBJ2-1	.	TRBV24-1	CAIGQGSYNEQFF	TGTGCCATCGGACAGGGATCCTACAATGAGCAGTTCTTC
.	TRBJ1-3	.	TRBV2	CASSAIWTIYF	TGTGCCAGCAGTGCTATATGGACCATATATTTT
.	TRBJ1-3	once	TRBV5-1	CASSLEGYGNTIYF	TGCGCCAGCAGCTTGGAAGGTTACGGAAACACCATATATTTT
.	TRBJ2-5	.	TRBV11-2	CASSLANQETQYF	TGTGCCAGCAGCTTGGCAAACCAAGAGACCCAGTACTTC
.	TRBJ2-1	.	TRBV2	CASRAYRDEQFF	TGTGCCAGCAGGGCCTACAGGGATGAGCAGTTCTTC
.	TRBJ2-5	.	TRBV9	CASSVAVGGGQETQYF	TGTGCCAGCAGCGTAGCAGTGGGGGGCGGGCAAGAGACCCAGTACTTC
.	TRBJ2-1	.	TRBV9	CASSAQYGTHNEQFF	TGTGCCAGCAGCGCACAATACGGGACACACAATGAGCAGTTCTTC
TRBD2	TRBJ2-3	.	TRBV19	CASRRRAGEDTQYF	TGTGCCAGTAGAAGAAGGGCGGGGGAAGATACGCAGTATTTT
.	TRBJ2-5	.	TRBV5-1	CASSPLRGDGETQYF	TGCGCCAGCAGCCCCCTCCGAGGGGACGGAGAGACCCAGTACTTC
TRBD1	TRBJ1-4	.	TRBV5-1	CASSINQGATNEKLFF	TGCGCCAGCAGCATTAATCAGGGGGCAACTAATGAAAAACTGTTTTTT
.	TRBJ1-5	few	TRBV5-6	CASSLWIVSNQPQHF	TGTGCCAGCAGCTTGTGGATCGTGAGCAATCAGCCCCAGCATTTT
TRBD1	TRBJ1-5	.	TRBV7-2	CASGEQGHQPQHF	TGTGCCAGCGGGGAACAGGGGCATCAGCCCCAGCATTTT
.	TRBJ2-2	.	TRBV7-6	CASSPSGAGGELFF	TGTGCCAGCAGCCCGAGTGGCGCGGGCGGGGAGCTGTTTTTT
.	TRBJ1-4	.	TRBV7-9	CASSLMGGIDEKLFF	TGTGCCAGCAGCTTAATGGGGGGAATAGATGAAAAACTGTTTTTT
.	TRBJ1-6	few	TRBV3-1/TRBV3-2	CASSLQDSSPLHF	TGTGCCAGCAGCCTACAGGACAGTTCACCCCTCCACTTT
TRBD2	TRBJ2-4	.	TRBV11-1	CAGLEGGLAKNIQYF	TGTGCCGGCCTTGAGGGAGGGTTGGCCAAAAACATTCAGTACTTC
.	TRBJ1-1	.	TRBV2	CASRRDGEGAFF	TGTGCCAGCAGGAGGGACGGGGAGGGCGCTTTCTTT
.	TRBJ2-2	.	TRBV6-6	CASKLELIDTGELFF	TGTGCCAGCAAACTCGAGTTGATCGACACCGGGGAGCTGTTTTTT
.	TRBJ2-3	.	TRBV4-1	CASSQAGFGWQYF	TGCGCCAGCAGCCAAGCAGGGTTTGGGTGGCAGTATTTT
.	TRBJ1-1	.	TRBV28	CATGVGADAEAFF	TGTGCCACCGGCGTGGGGGCAGACGCTGAAGCTTTCTTT
TRBD1	TRBJ2-3	.	TRBV18	CASSLSAPGQSTDTQYF	TGTGCCAGCTCACTCTCAGCCCCGGGACAGTCGACAGATACGCAGTATTTT